This section outlines one TCR beta chain sequence together with its context. This clonotype was found a few times. Its target antigen remains unknown. No much larger clone exists at a distance of one base, and base qualities are not known. Read against the paper, the sample's treatment or condition label means: live attenuated yellow fever vaccine strain. At every blood-draw timepoint, two biological replicates of bulk PBMCs were collected. PBMCs were isolated from peripheral blood using a standard Ficoll-Paque protocol. TriZol was used to extract RNA from bulk PBMCs, CD4 and CD8 fractions, and dextramer-positive and dextramer-negative fractions. This entry comes from a study of T cells after yellow fever vaccination (dated by TCRdb to the late 2010s). A note on the overall study: The SMART-Seq v4 Ultra Low Input RNA kit was used to prepare libraries from fractions with low cell numbers. Two healthy male donors, one aged 18 to 29 and one aged 30 to 40 years, made up the cohort. Bulk PBMC replicates and cell subsets were isolated from blood drawn at multiple timepoints before and after both primary and secondary immunization. To follow T-cell clones before and after primary and booster YFV17D yellow fever vaccination, bulk TCR alpha and beta repertoires were sequenced over time. Results and caveats for the whole study, not just this receptor: After the booster, most of the clones that had expanded following primary vaccination were detected again (almost 98% of CD4 and 80% to 90% of CD8), which suggests that memory was broadly maintained. A small share of clonotypes occurred in both CD4 and CD8 compartments, likely arising from convergent recombination. Compared with the primary T-cell response, the secondary T-cell response was weaker but faster, peaking on day 5 rather than day 15. The study included only a couple of donors, which limits how far the findings can be generalized. FACS-sorted repertoires could contain abundant contaminating clonotypes from the bulk population, so computational filtering was required.

The CDR3 has 13 amino acids, counting the end cysteine and phenylalanine. This entry keeps only the CDR3 DNA: 39 bases, framed from base 1. V drops 6 bases and J drops 0 bases, leaving 6 bases in between. TCR cDNA was synthesized by 5'RACE template switching, which introduced a universal primer site and unique molecular identifiers. cDNA synthesis was primed from both the TCR alpha and TCR beta constant segments. Two PCR steps were used to amplify libraries, with sample barcodes and sequencing adapters being added in the second step. Sequencing of libraries was performed on Illumina HiSeq 2500 (2x100 bp) or NovaSeq (2x150 bp). As for the original processing: Demultiplexing of reads and collapsing into UMI consensus sequences were performed with MIGEC, and V(D)J alignment was carried out with MiXCR. Using edgeR on replicate PBMC samples, clonotypes were called vaccine-responding if FDR was below 0.01 and the log2 fold change was above 5 up to day 15. Each bulk clonotype was labeled CD4 or CD8 based on which sequenced repertoire, CD4 or CD8, contained the clonotype at higher abundance. TCRdb reworked the public reads: Q25 trimming with fastp, MiXCR clone assembly, productive beta chains retained. Each CDR3 protein gets just one entry, which takes the most common genes and DNA from the rows behind it. Here the V and J calls rest on TCRdb's processing, not on the authors' analysis. Here the sample has fewer than 450,000 distinct CDR3 sequences; around 8.1% occur a single time. The ten top clones hold around 17% of the sample.

This chain is built from TRBV12-3 or TRBV12-4 and TRBJ1-5, with the D segment identity uncertain. The sample consisted of PBMCs, taken approximately 47 days after the first yellow fever vaccination. The sequence was collected from a young man who received the YFV17D yellow fever vaccine. The CDR3 sequence is CASRRNSNQPQHF. The sequence in DNA is TGTGCCAGCAGACGGAATAGCAATCAGCCCCAGCATTTT.